This T cell receptor (beta chain) was obtained from a study of glioma-infiltrating T cells. Study-level background: Sequencing aimed for about 4.5- to 11-fold coverage of about a million peripheral T cells. Study outcomes and limitations: Shared blood CDR3 signature motifs marked patients with low tissue-blood divergence. CDR3 overlap between tissue and blood was very small.

This clonotype was seen a few times. Its antigen is not known. TCR alpha and beta CDR3 regions were amplified from RNA using iRepertoire nested multiplex PCR. TCRdb re-called the multiplex PCR reads with MiXCR, one entry per CDR3 protein. The sample records 300,000 to 450,000 distinct CDR3 sequences, roughly two fifths being singletons. CDR3 length equals 16 residues. Germline CDR1 LGHNA, CDR2 YSLEER. V dropped 4 bases and J dropped 1 base, with 15 bases sitting between them. Sequencing was performed on glioma tissue, nonneoplastic brain tissue, or PBMCs (not recorded which). The rearrangement links TRBV4-3 to TRBJ2-3; tentatively, D is TRBD1 (6 bases). This TCR was sampled from a human donor with low-grade glioma or glioblastoma, undergoing nonglioma brain surgery, or in good health (not recorded which). Here the CDR3 DNA reads TGCGCCAGCAGCCCACGCAGCTGGACAGGCACAGATACGCAGTATTTT. This sequence encodes CASSPRSWTGTDTQYF.